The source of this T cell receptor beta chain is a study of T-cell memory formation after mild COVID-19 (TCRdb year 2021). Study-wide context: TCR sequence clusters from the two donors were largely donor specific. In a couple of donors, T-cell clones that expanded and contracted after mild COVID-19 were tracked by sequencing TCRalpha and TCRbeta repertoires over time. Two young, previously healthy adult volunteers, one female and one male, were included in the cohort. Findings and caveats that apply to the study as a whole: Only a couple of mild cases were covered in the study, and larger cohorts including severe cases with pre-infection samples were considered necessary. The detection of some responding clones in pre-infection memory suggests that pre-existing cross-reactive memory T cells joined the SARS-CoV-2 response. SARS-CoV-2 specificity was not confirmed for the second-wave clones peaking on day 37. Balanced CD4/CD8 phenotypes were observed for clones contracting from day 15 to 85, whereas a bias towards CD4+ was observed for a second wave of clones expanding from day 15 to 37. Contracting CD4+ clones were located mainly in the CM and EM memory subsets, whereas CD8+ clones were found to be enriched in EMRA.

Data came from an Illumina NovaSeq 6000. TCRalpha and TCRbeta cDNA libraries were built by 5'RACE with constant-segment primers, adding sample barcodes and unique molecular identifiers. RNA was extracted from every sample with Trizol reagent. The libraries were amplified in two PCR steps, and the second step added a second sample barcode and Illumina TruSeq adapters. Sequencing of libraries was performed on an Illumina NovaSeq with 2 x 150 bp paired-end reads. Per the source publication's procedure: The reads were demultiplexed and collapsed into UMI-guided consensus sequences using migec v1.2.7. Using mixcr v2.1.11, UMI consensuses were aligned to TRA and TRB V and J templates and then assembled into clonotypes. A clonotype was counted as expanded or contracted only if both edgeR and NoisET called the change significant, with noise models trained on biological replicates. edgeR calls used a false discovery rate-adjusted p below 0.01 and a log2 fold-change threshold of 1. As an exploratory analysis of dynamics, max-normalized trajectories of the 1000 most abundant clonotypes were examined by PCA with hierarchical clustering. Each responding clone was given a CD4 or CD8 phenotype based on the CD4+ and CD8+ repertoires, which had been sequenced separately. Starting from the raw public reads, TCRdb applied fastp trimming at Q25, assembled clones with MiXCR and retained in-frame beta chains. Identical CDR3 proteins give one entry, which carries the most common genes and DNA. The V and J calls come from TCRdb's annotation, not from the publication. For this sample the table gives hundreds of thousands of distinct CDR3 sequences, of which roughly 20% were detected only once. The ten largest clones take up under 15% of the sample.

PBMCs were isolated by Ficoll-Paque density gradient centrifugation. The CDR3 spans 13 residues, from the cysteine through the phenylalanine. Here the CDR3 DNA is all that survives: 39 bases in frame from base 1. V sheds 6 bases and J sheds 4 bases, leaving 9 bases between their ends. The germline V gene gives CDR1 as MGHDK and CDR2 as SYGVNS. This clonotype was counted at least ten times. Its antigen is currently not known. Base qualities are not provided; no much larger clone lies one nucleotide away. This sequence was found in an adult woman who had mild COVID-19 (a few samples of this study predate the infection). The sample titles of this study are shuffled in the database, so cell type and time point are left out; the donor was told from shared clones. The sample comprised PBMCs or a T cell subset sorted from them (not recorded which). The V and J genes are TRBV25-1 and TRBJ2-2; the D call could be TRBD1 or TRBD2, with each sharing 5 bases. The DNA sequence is TGTGCCAGCAGCAGGGAGCTCACCGGGGAGCTGTTTTTT. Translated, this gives CASSRELTGELFF.